A selection of T cell receptor beta chains follows, all from one sample in a study of OX40 agonist ivuxolimab in advanced cancers. Assay: immunoSEQ multiplex PCR; the TCRdb copy retains only in-frame clones and omits some. The sample lists about 43,000 clones, 85% to 90% occurring once. The sample was CD4+ or CD8+ T cells sorted from blood, taken in a trial of the OX40 agonist ivuxolimab. These receptors originate from an adult with an advanced solid tumor such as melanoma, head and neck, liver or kidney cancer. CDR3s include the opening cysteine and the closing phenylalanine or tryptophan. The order of the fields is D gene, clone size, V gene, J gene, CDR3 protein, CDR3 DNA. A D gene is named only where the DNA matches it firmly. The listing skips clone size in some rows; elsewhere it reads once, few, many or a size class.

TRBD2	NA	TRBV2	TRBJ2-1	CARFGGSSYNEQFF	TGTGCCAGGTTCGGGGGGTCCTCCTACAATGAGCAGTTCTTC
NA	few	TRBV6-6	TRBJ2-7	CASSYRGREQYF	TGTGCCAGCAGTTACCGGGGGAGGGAGCAGTACTTC
NA	NA	TRBV7-8	TRBJ2-5	CASSLGSGFGQETQYF	TGTGCCAGCAGCCTCGGGTCGGGATTTGGGCAAGAGACCCAGTACTTC
NA	NA	TRBV18	TRBJ2-7	CASSPLRPGEQYF	TGTGCCAGCTCACCACTCCGGCCGGGCGAGCAGTACTTC
NA	NA	TRBV14	TRBJ2-1	CASSQALTSGYNEQFF	TGTGCCAGCAGCCAAGCGCTGACTAGTGGGTACAATGAGCAGTTCTTC
NA	NA	TRBV20-1	TRBJ2-7	CSAFVAYEQYF	TGCAGTGCTTTCGTGGCCTACGAGCAGTACTTC
NA	NA	TRBV4-3	TRBJ2-4	CASSQDGLAKNIQYF	TGCGCCAGCAGCCAAGATGGTCTAGCCAAAAACATTCAGTACTTC
NA	NA	TRBV9	TRBJ1-4	CASSVGAGNEKLFF	TGTGCCAGCAGCGTAGGGGCGGGTAATGAAAAACTGTTTTTT
NA	once	TRBV7-9	TRBJ1-1	CASSGGDSPNTEAFF	TGTGCCAGCAGTGGAGGCGACTCCCCAAACACTGAAGCTTTCTTT
NA	NA	TRBV6-5	TRBJ1-6	CASRSTLFRDSPLHF	TGTGCCAGCAGGTCGACTTTATTTCGGGATTCACCCCTCCACTTT
NA	NA	TRBV28	TRBJ2-7	CASSFPPQGTNEQYF	TGTGCCAGCAGTTTCCCCCCGCAGGGTACAAACGAGCAGTACTTC
TRBD2	NA	TRBV5-6	TRBJ2-7	CASRLHPRPGGPTYEQYF	TGTGCCAGCAGACTTCACCCCCGCCCGGGGGGGCCAACCTACGAGCAGTACTTC
TRBD2	once	TRBV7-6	TRBJ2-1	CASSLGESGGIEQFF	TGTGCCAGCAGCTTAGGGGAGTCGGGAGGAATTGAGCAGTTCTTC
TRBD1	NA	TRBV4-1	TRBJ2-3	CASSQLTGPSTDTQYF	TGCGCCAGCAGCCAATTGACAGGGCCGAGCACAGATACGCAGTATTTT
NA	NA	TRBV10-3	TRBJ2-7	CAIGRDISYEQYF	TGTGCCATCGGCCGGGACATCTCCTACGAGCAGTACTTC
NA	NA	TRBV4-1	TRBJ2-7	CASSQDNEQYF	TGCGCCAGCAGCCAAGATAACGAGCAGTACTTC